This T cell receptor beta chain was sequenced in a study of blood T cell repertoires in COVID-19. Study as a whole: Sites in the United States, Italy and Spain provided acute and convalescent COVID-19 samples. T cells, B-cell-depleted T cells, or PBMCs provided the cDNA or gDNA that served as material.

The CDR3 covers 14 residues. The V gene's germline CDR1 is SGHTA and CDR2 FQGNSA. V lost 2 bases and J lost 9; bases outside the gene matches: 4. Original processing methods: Quantification of nucleated cells was approximated via reference gene primer amplification. Sequencing was performed with immunoSEQ multiplex PCR; in TCRdb, only in-frame clones are kept and a portion is missing. V and J calls and clone size are copied from that table; D and trimming were computed from the DNA. This sample has approximately 190,000 clones, with roughly 80% found just once. This clone was detected a few times. The clonotype was recovered from a woman aged 30 to 39 with acute or convalescent COVID-19. Sample: peripheral blood. The J gene is TRBJ2-2, the V gene TRBV7-2; 9 bases map to TRBD2. The CDR3 loop is CASSLSASGRELFF. The DNA for the CDR3 is TGTGCCAGCAGCTTAAGTGCTAGCGGGAGGGAGCTGTTTTTT.